This is a list of T cell receptor beta chains from one sample in a study of vaccination effects on CD4 cells after COVID-19. The method was immunoSEQ multiplex PCR; TCRdb's version includes in-frame clones alone and lacks a portion of them. The sample holds roughly 40,000 clones, 55% to 80% seen once. No antigen has been assigned to these receptors. Sequenced here: CD4+ T cells from PBMCs cultured without peptide, sampled after COVID-19 vaccination. All receptors come from a human donor who received a COVID-19 vaccine. Both conserved end residues are part of each CDR3. Fields, in order: clone size, D gene, J gene, V gene, CDR3 protein, CDR3 DNA. D genes are given only for firm matches. Where a row states a size, it is once, few, many or the class of an expanded clone; other rows omit it.

>-|-|TRBJ1-6|TRBV4-2
CASSQDLGGRSPLHF
TGTGCCAGCAGCCAAGATTTAGGGGGAAGGTCACCCCTCCACTTT
>-|-|TRBJ1-1|TRBV30
CAWSYPSLNTEAFF
TGTGCCTGGAGTTACCCGAGTCTGAACACTGAAGCTTTCTTT
>few|-|TRBJ2-7|TRBV11-2
CASSLGQDYEQYF
TGTGCCAGCAGCTTAGGACAGGACTACGAGCAGTACTTC
>-|TRBD1|TRBJ2-2|TRBV5-5
CASRPDRGGTGELFF
TGTGCCAGCAGACCAGACAGGGGTGGCACCGGGGAGCTGTTTTTT
>-|-|TRBJ2-1|TRBV19
CATVAGGRINEQFF
TGTGCCACCGTTGCTGGAGGCAGAATCAATGAGCAGTTCTTC
>few|TRBD2|TRBJ2-7|TRBV7-6
CASSSPYSGAAGYEQYF
TGTGCCAGCAGCTCTCCATATAGCGGGGCCGCCGGGTACGAGCAGTACTTC
>-|-|TRBJ2-6|TRBV6-5
CASSPGSSGANVLTF
TGTGCCAGCAGCCCGGGGAGCTCTGGGGCCAACGTCCTGACTTTC
>-|-|TRBJ2-6|TRBV15
CATSTDIVAGANVLTF
TGTGCCACCAGCACCGACATTGTGGCTGGGGCCAACGTCCTGACTTTC
>-|TRBD2|TRBJ2-5|TRBV5-8
CASSLGGRVVETQYF
TGTGCCAGCAGCTTGGGCGGGAGGGTCGTAGAGACCCAGTACTTC
>-|-|TRBJ1-1|TRBV29-1
CSVDREHMNTEAFF
TGCAGCGTTGACAGAGAACACATGAACACTGAAGCTTTCTTT